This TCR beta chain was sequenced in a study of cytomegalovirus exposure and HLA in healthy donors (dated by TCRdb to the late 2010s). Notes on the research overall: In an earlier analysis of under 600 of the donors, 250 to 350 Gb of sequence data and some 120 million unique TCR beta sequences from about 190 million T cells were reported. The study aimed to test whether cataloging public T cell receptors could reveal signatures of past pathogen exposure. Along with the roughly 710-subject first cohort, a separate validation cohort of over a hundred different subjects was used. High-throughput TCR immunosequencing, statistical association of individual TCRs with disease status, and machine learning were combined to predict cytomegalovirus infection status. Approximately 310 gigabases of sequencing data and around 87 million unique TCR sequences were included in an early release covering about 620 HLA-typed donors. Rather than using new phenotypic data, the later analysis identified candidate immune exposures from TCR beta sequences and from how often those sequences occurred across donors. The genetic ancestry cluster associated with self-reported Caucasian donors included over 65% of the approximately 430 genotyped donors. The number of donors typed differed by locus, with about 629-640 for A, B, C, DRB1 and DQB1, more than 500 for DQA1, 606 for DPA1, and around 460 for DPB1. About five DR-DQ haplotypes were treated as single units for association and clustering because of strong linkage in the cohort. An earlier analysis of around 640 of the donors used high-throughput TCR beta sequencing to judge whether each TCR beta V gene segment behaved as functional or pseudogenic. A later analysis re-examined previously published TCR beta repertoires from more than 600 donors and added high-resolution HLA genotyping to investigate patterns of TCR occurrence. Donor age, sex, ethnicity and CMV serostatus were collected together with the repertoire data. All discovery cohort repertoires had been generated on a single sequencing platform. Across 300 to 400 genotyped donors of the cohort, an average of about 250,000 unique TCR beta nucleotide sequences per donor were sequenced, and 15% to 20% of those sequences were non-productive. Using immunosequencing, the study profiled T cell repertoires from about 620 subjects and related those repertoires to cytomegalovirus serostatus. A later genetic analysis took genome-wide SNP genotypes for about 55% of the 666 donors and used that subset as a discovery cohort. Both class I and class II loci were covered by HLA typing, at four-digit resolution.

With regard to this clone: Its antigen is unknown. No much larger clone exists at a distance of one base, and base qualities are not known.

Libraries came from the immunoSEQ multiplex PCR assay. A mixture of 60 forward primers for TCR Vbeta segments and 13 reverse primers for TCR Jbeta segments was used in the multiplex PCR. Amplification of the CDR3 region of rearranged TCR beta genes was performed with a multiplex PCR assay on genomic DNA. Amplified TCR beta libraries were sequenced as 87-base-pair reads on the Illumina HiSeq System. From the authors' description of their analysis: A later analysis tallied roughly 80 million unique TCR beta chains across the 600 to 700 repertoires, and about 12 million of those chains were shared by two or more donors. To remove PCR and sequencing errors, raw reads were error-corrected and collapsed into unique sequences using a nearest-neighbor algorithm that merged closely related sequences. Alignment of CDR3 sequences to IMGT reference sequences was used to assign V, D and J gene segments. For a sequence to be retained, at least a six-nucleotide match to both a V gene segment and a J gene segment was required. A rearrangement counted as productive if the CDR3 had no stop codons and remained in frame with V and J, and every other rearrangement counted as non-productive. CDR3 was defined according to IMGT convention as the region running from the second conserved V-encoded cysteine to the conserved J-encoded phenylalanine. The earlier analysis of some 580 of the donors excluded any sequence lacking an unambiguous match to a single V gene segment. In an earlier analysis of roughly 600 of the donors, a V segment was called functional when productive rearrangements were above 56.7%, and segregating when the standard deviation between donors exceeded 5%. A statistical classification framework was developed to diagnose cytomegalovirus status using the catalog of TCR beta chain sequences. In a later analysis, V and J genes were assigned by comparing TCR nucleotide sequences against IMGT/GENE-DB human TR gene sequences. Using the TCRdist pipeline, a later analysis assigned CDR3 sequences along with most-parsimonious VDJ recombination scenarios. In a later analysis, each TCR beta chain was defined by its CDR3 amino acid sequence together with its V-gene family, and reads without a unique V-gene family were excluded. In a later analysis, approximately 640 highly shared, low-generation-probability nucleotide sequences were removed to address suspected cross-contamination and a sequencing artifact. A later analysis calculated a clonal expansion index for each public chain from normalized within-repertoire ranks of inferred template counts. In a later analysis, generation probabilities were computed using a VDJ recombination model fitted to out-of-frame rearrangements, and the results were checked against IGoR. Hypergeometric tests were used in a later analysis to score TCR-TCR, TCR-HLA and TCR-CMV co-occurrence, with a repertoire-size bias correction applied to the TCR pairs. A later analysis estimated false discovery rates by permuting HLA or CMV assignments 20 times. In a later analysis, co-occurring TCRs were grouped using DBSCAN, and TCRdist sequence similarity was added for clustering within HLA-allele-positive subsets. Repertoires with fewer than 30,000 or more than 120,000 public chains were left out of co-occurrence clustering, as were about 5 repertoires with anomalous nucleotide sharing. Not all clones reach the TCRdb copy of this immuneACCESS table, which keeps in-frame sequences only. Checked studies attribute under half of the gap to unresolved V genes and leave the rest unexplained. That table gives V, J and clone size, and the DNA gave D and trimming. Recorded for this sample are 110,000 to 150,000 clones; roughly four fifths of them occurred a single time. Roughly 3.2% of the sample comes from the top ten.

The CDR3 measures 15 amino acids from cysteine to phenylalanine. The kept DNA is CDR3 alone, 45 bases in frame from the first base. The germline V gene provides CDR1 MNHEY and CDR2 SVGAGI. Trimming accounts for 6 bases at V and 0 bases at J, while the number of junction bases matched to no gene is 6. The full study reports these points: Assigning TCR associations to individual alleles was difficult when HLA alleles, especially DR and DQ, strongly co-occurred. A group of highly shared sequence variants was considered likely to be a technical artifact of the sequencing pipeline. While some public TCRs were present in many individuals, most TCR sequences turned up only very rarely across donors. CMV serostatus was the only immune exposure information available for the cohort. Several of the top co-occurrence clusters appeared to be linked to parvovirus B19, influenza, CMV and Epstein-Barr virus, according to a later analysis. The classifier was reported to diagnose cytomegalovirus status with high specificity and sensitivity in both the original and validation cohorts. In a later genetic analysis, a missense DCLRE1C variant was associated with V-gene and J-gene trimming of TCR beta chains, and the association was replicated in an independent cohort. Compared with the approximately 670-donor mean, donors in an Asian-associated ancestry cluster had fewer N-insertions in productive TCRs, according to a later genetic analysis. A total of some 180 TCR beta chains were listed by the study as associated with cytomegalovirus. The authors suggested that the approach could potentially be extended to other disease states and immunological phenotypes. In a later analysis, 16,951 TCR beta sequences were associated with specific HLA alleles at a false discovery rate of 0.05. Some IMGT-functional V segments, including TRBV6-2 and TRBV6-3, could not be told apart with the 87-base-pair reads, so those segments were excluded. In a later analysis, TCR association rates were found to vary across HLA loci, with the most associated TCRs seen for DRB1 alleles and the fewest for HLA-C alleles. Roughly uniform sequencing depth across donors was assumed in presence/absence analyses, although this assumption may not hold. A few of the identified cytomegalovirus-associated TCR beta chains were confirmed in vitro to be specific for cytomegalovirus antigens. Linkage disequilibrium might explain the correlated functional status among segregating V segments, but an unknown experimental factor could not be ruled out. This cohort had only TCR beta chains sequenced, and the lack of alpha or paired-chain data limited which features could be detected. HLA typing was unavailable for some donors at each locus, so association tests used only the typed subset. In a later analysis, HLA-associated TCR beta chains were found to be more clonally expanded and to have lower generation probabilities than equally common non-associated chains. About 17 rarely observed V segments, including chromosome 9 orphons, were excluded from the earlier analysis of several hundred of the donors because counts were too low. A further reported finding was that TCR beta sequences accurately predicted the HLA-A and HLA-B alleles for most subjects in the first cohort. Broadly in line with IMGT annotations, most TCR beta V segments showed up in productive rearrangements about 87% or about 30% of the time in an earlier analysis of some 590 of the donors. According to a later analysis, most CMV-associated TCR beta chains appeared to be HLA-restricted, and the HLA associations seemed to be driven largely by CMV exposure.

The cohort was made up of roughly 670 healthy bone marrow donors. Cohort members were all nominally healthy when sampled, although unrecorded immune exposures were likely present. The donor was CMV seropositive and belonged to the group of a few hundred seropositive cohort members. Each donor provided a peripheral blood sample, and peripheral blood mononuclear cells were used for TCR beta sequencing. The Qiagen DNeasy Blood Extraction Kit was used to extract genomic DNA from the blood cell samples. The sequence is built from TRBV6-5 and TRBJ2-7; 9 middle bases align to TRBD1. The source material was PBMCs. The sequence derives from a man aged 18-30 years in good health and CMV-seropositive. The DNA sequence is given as TGTGCCAGCAGACAAGGGACAGGGTTCTCCTACGAGCAGTACTTC. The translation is CASRQGTGFSYEQYF.